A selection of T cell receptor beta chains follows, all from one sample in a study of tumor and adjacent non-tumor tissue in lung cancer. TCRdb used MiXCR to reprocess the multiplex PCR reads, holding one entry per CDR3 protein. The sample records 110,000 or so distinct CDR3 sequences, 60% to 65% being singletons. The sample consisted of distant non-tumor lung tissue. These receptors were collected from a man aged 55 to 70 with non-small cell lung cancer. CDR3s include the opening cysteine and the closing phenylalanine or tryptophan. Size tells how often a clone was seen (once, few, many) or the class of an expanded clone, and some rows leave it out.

cdr3_aa: CASSSSSPSYGCTF
j_call: TRBJ1-2
v_call: TRBV10-2
clone_size: -

cdr3_aa: CALLTRRRSMNTEASF
j_call: TRBJ1-1
v_call: TRBV6-1
clone_size: -

cdr3_aa: CRVADQPAAFF
j_call: TRBJ1-1
v_call: TRBV29-1
clone_size: once

cdr3_aa: CAISYGENSFYTDTQYF
j_call: TRBJ2-3
v_call: TRBV6-6
clone_size: few

cdr3_aa: CAGSPSAVWGYTF
j_call: TRBJ1-2
v_call: TRBV7-8
clone_size: -

cdr3_aa: CASCTGGTGELFF
j_call: TRBJ2-2
v_call: TRBV6-5
clone_size: -

cdr3_aa: CSARDPNRPFGGFF
j_call: TRBJ1-1
v_call: TRBV20-1
clone_size: -

cdr3_aa: CASSLDMGQGKDNEQFF
j_call: TRBJ2-1
v_call: TRBV5-1
clone_size: many

cdr3_aa: CARSQIATLPAGTYTQYF
j_call: TRBJ2-3
v_call: TRBV14
clone_size: -

cdr3_aa: CASSMSTEGTQYF
j_call: TRBJ2-3
v_call: TRBV6-4
clone_size: -

cdr3_aa: CASSLGTGANEKLFF
j_call: TRBJ1-4
v_call: TRBV7-9
clone_size: few

cdr3_aa: CASSFQGKALNEQFF
j_call: TRBJ2-1
v_call: TRBV11-3
clone_size: medium-sized

cdr3_aa: CSVKQGFHEQLF
j_call: TRBJ2-1
v_call: TRBV29-1
clone_size: -

cdr3_aa: CASSDTGGGYEQYF
j_call: TRBJ2-7
v_call: TRBV11-2
clone_size: -

cdr3_aa: CASRPQTGVVYEQYF
j_call: TRBJ2-7
v_call: TRBV12-3/TRBV12-4
clone_size: -

cdr3_aa: CTSSGQGNTEALF
j_call: TRBJ1-1
v_call: TRBV6-1
clone_size: -

cdr3_aa: CAISPSGGVTRELFF
j_call: TRBJ2-2
v_call: TRBV6-2/TRBV6-3
clone_size: once

cdr3_aa: CASSFDFLVDDYTF
j_call: TRBJ1-2
v_call: TRBV11-1
clone_size: -

cdr3_aa: CNASGRADYEQYF
j_call: TRBJ2-7
v_call: TRBV20-1
clone_size: -

cdr3_aa: CANSGYEQYF
j_call: TRBJ2-7
v_call: TRBV6-2/TRBV6-3
clone_size: once

cdr3_aa: CASGQQPRHF
j_call: TRBJ1-5
v_call: TRBV6-2/TRBV6-3
clone_size: -

cdr3_aa: CASSPRGEGNTGGLFF
j_call: TRBJ2-2
v_call: TRBV4-2
clone_size: -

cdr3_aa: CASSPTSGSPDTQYF
j_call: TRBJ2-3
v_call: TRBV6-4
clone_size: many

cdr3_aa: CSARSREGGDNQPQHF
j_call: TRBJ1-5
v_call: TRBV20-1
clone_size: -

cdr3_aa: CASSYDDGGETQYF
j_call: TRBJ2-5
v_call: TRBV6-6
clone_size: -

cdr3_aa: CSANDATQGGMGEQFF
j_call: TRBJ2-1
v_call: TRBV29-1
clone_size: -

cdr3_aa: CASSIDSSYDQYF
j_call: TRBJ2-7
v_call: TRBV28
clone_size: -

cdr3_aa: CSARGVNNSPLHF
j_call: TRBJ1-6
v_call: TRBV20-1
clone_size: -

cdr3_aa: CAIRQDPPGGSANTGELFF
j_call: TRBJ2-2
v_call: TRBV4-3
clone_size: -

cdr3_aa: CAWLVQKTNQPQHF
j_call: TRBJ1-5
v_call: TRBV7-9
clone_size: -

cdr3_aa: CVSSYITEEQFF
j_call: TRBJ2-1
v_call: TRBV12-3/TRBV12-4
clone_size: -

cdr3_aa: CASSKGQDSDRQHF
j_call: -
v_call: TRBV11-2
clone_size: once

cdr3_aa: CGASGAPESTDTQYF
j_call: TRBJ2-3
v_call: TRBV20-1
clone_size: -

cdr3_aa: CTSSYGEGRSDTQYF
j_call: TRBJ2-3
v_call: TRBV6-5
clone_size: -

cdr3_aa: CASGDIYEQYF
j_call: TRBJ2-7
v_call: TRBV10-2
clone_size: -

cdr3_aa: CAGSPGLAGADGQFF
j_call: TRBJ2-1
v_call: TRBV11-3
clone_size: -

cdr3_aa: CVSSYELVGAGYNEQFF
j_call: TRBJ2-1
v_call: TRBV6-2/TRBV6-3
clone_size: -

cdr3_aa: CTSSLDPRDPIYGYTF
j_call: TRBJ1-2
v_call: TRBV5-4
clone_size: -

cdr3_aa: CASSPGLLISIDTQYF
j_call: TRBJ2-3
v_call: TRBV11-2
clone_size: -

cdr3_aa: CASSSSGTYEQYF
j_call: TRBJ2-7
v_call: TRBV7-8
clone_size: many

cdr3_aa: CASSMVLAVGSDNEQFF
j_call: TRBJ2-1
v_call: TRBV19
clone_size: -